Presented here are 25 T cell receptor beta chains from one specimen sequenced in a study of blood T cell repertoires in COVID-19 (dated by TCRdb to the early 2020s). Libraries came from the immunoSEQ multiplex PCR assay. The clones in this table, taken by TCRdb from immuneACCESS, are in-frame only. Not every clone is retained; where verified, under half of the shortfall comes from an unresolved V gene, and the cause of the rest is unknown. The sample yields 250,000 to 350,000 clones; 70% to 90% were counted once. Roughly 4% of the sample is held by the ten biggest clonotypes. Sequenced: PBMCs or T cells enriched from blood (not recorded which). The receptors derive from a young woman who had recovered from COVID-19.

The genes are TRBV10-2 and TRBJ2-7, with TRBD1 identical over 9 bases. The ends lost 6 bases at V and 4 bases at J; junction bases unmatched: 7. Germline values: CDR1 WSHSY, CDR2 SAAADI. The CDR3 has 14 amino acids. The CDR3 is CASRTGTGSYEQYF. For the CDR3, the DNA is TGCGCCAGCAGGACCGGGACAGGGTCGTACGAGCAGTACTTC.

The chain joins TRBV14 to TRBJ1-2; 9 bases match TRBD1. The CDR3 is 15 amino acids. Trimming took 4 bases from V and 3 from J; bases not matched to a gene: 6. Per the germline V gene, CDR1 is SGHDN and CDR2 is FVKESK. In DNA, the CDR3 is TGTGCCAGCAGCCTCCAAGGGACAGGGTACTATGGCTACACCTTC. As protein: CASSLQGTGYYGYTF.

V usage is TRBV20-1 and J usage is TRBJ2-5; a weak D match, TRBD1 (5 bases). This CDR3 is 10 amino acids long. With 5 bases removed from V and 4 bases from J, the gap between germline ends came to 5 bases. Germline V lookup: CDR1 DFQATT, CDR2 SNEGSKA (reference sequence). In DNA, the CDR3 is TGCAGTGCTGACAGAGAGACCCAGTACTTC. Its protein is CSADRETQYF.

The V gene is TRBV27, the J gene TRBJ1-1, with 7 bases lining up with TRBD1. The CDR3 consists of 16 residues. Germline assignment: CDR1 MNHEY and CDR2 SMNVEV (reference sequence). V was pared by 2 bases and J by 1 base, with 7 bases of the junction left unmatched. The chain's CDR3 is CASSLSSGQRNTEAFF. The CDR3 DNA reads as TGTGCCAGCAGTTTAAGCTCGGGACAGAGGAACACTGAAGCTTTCTTT.

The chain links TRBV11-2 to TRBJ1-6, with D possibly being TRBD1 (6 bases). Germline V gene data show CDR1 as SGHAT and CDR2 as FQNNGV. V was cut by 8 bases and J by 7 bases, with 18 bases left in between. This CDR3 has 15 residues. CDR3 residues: CASRSYRVYNSPLHF. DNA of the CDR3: TGTGCCAGCCGTAGCTACAGGGTTTACAATTCACCCCTCCACTTT.

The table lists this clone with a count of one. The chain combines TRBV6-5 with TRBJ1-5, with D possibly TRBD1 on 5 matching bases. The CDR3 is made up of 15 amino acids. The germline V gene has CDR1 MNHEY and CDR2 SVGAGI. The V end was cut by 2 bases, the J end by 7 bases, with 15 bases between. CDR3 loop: CASSYGGGGGQPQHF. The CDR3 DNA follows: TGTGCCAGCAGTTACGGTGGGGGGGGAGGCCAGCCCCAGCATTTT.

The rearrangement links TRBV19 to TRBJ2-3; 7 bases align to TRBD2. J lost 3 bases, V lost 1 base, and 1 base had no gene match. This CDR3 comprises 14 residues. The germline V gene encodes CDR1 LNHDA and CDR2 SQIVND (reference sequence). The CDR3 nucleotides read TGTGCCAGTAGTATAGCCGGGAGGACAGATACGCAGTATTTT. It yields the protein CASSIAGRTDTQYF.

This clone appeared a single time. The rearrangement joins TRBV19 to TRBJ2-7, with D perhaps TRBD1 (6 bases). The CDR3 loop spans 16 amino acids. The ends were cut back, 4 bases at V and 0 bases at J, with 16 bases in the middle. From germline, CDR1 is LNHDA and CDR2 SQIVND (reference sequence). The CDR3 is CASSTRDTRSSYEQYF. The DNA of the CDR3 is TGTGCCAGTAGTACCCGGGACACCAGGAGCTCCTACGAGCAGTACTTC.

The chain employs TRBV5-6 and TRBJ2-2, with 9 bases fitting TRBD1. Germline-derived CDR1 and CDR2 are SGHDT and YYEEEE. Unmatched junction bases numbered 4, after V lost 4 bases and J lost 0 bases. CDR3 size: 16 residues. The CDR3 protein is CASSGGQGTNTGELFF. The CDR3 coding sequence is TGTGCCAGCAGCGGTGGACAGGGGACGAACACCGGGGAGCTGTTTTTT.

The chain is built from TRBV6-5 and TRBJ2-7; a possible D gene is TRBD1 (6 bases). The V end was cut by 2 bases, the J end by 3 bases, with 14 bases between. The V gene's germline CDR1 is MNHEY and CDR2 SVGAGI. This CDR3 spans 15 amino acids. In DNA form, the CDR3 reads TGTGCCAGCAGTTACCTCCAGGCAGGGGTCTACGAGCAGTACTTC. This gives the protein CASSYLQAGVYEQYF.

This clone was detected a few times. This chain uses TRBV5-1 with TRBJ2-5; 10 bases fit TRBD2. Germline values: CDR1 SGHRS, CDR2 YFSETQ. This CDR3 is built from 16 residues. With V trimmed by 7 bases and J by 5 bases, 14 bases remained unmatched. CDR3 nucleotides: TGCGCCAGCTCCTTTGAGGTAGCGGGGGGCTGGGAGACCCAGTACTTC. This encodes CASSFEVAGGWETQYF.

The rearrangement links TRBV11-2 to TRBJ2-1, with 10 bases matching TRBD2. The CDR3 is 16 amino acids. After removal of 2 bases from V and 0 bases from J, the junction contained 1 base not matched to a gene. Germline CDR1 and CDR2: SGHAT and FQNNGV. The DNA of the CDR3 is TGTGCCAGCAGCTTAACTAGCGGGGTCTCCTACAATGAGCAGTTCTTC. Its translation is CASSLTSGVSYNEQFF.

The CDR3 region has the DNA TGTGCCAGCAGCCAGCCAGGGGTCACAGATACGCAGTATTTT. Translating gives CASSQPGVTDTQYF. This sequence joins TRBV7-3 and TRBJ2-3; possibly TRBD1 for D (6 bases). V dropped 5 bases and J dropped 2 bases, with 11 bases sitting between them. CDR3 length equals 14 residues. Germline lookup yields CDR1 SGHTA and CDR2 FQGTGA.

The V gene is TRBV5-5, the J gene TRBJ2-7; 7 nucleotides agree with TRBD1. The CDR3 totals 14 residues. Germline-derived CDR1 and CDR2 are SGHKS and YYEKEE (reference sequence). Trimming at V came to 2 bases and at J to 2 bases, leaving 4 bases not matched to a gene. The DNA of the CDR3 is TGTGCCAGCAGCTTTGGGACAGTTGCCTACGAGCAGTACTTC. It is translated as CASSFGTVAYEQYF. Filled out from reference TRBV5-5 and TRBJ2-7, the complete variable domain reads DAGVTQSPTHLIKTRGQQVTLRCSPISGHKSVSWYQQVLGQGPQFIFQYYEKEERGRGNFPDRFSARQFPNYSSELNVNALLLGDSALYLCASSFGTVAYEQYFGPGTRLTVT.

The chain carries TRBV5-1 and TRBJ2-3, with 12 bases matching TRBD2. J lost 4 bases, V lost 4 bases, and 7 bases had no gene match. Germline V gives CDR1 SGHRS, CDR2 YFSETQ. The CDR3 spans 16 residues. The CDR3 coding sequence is TGCGCCAGCAGCCTACGAACTAGCGGGAGGTCAGATACGCAGTATTTT. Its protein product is CASSLRTSGRSDTQYF.

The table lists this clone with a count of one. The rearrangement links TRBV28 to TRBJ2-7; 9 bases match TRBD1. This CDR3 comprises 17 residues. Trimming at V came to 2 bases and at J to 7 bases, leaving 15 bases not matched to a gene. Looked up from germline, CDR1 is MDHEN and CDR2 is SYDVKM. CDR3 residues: CASSLLGRGQGTGEQYF. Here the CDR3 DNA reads TGTGCCAGCAGTTTACTCGGACGGGGACAGGGAACAGGGGAGCAGTACTTC.

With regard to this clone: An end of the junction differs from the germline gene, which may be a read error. The CDR3 region has the DNA TGCGCCAGCAGCCAAGGCCTAGCGGGAGTCACATATACGCAGTATTTT. Amino acid sequence: CASSQGLAGVTYTQYF. V gene TRBV4-1 combines with J gene TRBJ2-3; 10 bases agree with TRBD2. The germline V gene has CDR1 MGHRA and CDR2 YSYEKL. This CDR3 is 16 amino acids long.

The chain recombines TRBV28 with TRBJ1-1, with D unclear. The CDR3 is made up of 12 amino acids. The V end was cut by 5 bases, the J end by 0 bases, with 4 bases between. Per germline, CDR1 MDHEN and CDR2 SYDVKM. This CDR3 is CASSTVNTEAFF. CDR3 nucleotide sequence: TGTGCCAGCAGTACAGTGAACACTGAAGCTTTCTTT.

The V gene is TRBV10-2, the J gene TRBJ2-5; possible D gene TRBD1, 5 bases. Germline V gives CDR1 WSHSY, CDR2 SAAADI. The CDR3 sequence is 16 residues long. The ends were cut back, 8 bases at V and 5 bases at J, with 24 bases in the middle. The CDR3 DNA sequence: TGCGCCAGCCTAAGCCAGGACATACCAATAGGGGAGACCCAGTACTTC. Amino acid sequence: CASLSQDIPIGETQYF.

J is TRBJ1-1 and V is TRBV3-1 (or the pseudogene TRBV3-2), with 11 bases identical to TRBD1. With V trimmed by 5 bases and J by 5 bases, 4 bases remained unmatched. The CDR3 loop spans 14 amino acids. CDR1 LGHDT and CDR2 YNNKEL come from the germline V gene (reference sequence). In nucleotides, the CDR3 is TGTGCCAGCAGCTTCCGGGACAGGGGGACTGAAGCTTTCTTT. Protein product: CASSFRDRGTEAFF.

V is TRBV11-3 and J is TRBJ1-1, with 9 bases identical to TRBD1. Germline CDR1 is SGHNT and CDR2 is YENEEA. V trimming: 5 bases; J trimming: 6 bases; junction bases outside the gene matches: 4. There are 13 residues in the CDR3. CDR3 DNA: TGTGCCAGCAGCCAGGACAGGGGAGCTGAAGCTTTCTTT. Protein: CASSQDRGAEAFF.

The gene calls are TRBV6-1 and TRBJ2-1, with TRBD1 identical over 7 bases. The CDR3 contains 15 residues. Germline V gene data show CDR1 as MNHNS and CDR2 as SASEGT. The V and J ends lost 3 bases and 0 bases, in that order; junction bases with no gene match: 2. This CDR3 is CASSESGGSYNEQFF. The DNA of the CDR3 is TGTGCCAGCAGTGAGTCAGGGGGCTCCTACAATGAGCAGTTCTTC.

The CDR3 DNA follows: TGTGCCAGCAGCCCGAGGGACCAGGGAGGAGCAGCGGATACGCAGTATTTT. As protein: CASSPRDQGGAADTQYF. The chain uses TRBV11-3 and TRBJ2-3, with D possibly matching TRBD2 (6 bases). V shed 5 bases and J shed 6 bases, with 24 bases lying between them. CDR1 and CDR2 from the germline V gene are SGHNT and YENEEA. This CDR3 has 17 amino acids.

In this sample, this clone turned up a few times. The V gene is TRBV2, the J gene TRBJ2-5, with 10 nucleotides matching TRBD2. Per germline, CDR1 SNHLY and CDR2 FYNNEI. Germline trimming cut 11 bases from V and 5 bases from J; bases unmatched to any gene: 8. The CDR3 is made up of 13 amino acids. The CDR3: CAGLAGDRETQYF. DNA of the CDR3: TGTGCCGGTCTAGCGGGAGATAGGGAGACCCAGTACTTC.

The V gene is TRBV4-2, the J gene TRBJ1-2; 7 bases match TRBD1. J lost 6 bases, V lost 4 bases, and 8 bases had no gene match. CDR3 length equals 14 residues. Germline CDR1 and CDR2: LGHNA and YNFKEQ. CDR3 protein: CASSLSDRDDGYTF. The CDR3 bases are TGTGCCAGCAGCCTCTCTGACAGGGATGATGGCTACACCTTC.